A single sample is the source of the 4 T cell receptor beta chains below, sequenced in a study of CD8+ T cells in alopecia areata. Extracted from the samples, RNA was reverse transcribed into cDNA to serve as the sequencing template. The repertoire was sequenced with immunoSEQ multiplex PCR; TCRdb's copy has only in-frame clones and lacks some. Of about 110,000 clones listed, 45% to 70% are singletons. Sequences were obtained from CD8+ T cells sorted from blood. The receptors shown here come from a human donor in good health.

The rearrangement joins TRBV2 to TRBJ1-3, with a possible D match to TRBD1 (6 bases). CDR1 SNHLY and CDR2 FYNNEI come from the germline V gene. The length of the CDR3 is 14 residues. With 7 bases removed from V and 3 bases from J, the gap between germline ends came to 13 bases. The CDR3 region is CASIPQGGGNTIYF. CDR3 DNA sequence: TGTGCCAGCATCCCACAGGGCGGTGGAAACACCATATATTTT.

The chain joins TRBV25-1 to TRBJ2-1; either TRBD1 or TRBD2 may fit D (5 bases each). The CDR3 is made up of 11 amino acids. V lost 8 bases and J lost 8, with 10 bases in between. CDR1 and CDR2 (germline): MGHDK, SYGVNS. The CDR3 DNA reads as TGTGCCAGCGGGGTGGGGGATGAGCAGTTCTTC. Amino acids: CASGVGDEQFF.

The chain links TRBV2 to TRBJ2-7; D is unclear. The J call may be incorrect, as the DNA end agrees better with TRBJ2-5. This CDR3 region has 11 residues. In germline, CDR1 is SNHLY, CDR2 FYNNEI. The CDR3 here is CASRDPGTQYF. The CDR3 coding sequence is TGTGCCAGCAGAGACCCTGGGACCCAGTACTTC.

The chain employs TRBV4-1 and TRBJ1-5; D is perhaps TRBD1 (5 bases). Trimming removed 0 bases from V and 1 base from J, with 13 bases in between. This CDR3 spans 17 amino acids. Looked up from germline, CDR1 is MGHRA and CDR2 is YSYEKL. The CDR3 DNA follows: TGCGCCAGCAGCCAAGATCCCGGGACGGAGAGCAATCAGCCCCAGCATTTT. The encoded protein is CASSQDPGTESNQPQHF.